What follows is one TCR beta chain and its context. Produced via immunoSEQ multiplex PCR; TCRdb's table is partial and in-frame only. The data contain under 200,000 clones, over 70% of them singletons. This CDR3 is 13 amino acids long. CDR1 and CDR2 (germline): SGHAT, FQDESV (reference sequence). V shed 1 base and J shed 8 bases, with 9 bases lying between them. This sample is drawn from a study of blood T cell repertoires in COVID-19. This chain uses TRBV11-1 with TRBJ2-1, with D hard to call. This TCR was recovered from a woman in her seventies who had recovered from COVID-19. The sequencing sample was made of peripheral blood. CDR3 DNA sequence: TGTGCCAGCAGCTTAGTCTTGGGCGATGAGCAGTTCTTC. It yields the protein CASSLVLGDEQFF.